This TCR beta chain was identified in a study of blood T cell repertoires in COVID-19. Whole-study context: Sites in the United States, Italy and Spain provided acute and convalescent COVID-19 samples. The cDNA or gDNA used as material had been derived from T cells, B-cell-depleted T cells, or PBMCs.

Original analysis: Counts of nucleated cells, estimated from reference gene primer amplification, were obtained. Sequencing used immunoSEQ multiplex PCR; TCRdb keeps in-frame clones, though not all of them. V and J calls and clone size are copied from that table; D and trimming were computed from the DNA. The data hold under 200,000 clones, with more than 70% observed a single time. V was pared by 6 bases and J by 6 bases, with 9 bases between. The CDR3 consists of 13 residues. In germline, CDR1 is MRHNA, CDR2 SNTAGT. This rearrangement joins TRBV6-4 to TRBJ1-6; tentative D call: TRBD1 (6 bases). The source is an older woman who had recovered from COVID-19. The specimen was peripheral blood. Here the CDR3 reads CASSTGINSPLHF. The CDR3 DNA follows: TGTGCCAGCAGCACAGGGATTAATTCACCCCTCCACTTT.